This entry lists 4 T cell receptor beta chains sequenced from one sample in a study of regulatory T cells in long-lasting Graves disease. Time point meaning: newly diagnosed GD, antithyroid drugs for less than 3 months. Scientists built the TCR library using RNA that was extracted from PBMCs. CDR3 regions were amplified by Arm-PCR using iRepertoire HTBI primers to build TCR beta libraries. TCRdb reprocessed the multiplex PCR reads with MiXCR, giving one entry per CDR3 protein. The repertoire holds hundreds of thousands of distinct CDR3 sequences, roughly 15% seen once, with 15% to 20% in the top ten. The data also belong to a second study, concerning T cells in Graves' hyperthyroidism and ophthalmopathy.

This sample comprised peripheral blood mononuclear cells (PBMCs), obtained at new diagnosis, from a patient treated with antithyroid drugs. The source is a woman younger than 45 with Graves disease.

The chain recombines TRBV10-3 with TRBJ1-5; D not resolved. Looked up from germline, CDR1 is ENHRY and CDR2 is SYGVKD. V lost 3 bases and J lost 2, with 8 bases in between. The CDR3 consists of 14 residues. DNA of the CDR3: TGTGCCATCAGTGAAGGACCGGGCAATCAGCCCCAGCATTTT. Encoded protein: CAISEGPGNQPQHF.

In its sample, this clonotype was seen many times. The gene calls are TRBV28 and TRBJ2-7; no firm D call. The V end lost 5 bases, the J end lost 0 bases, and 8 bases lay between the germline ends. This CDR3 region has 13 residues. CDR1 and CDR2 (germline): MDHEN, SYDVKM. DNA of the CDR3: TGTGCCAGCAGTAAACAGAACTCCTACGAGCAGTACTTC. This gives the protein CASSKQNSYEQYF. Together with reference TRBV28 and TRBJ2-7, the CDR3 gives the full variable domain: DVKVTQSSRYLVKRTGEKVFLECVQDMDHENMFWYRQDPGLGLRLIYFSYDVKMKEKGDIPEGYSVSREKKERFSLILESASTNQTSMYLCASSKQNSYEQYFGPGTRLTVT.

This clonotype was observed at least ten times. The chain uses TRBV9 and TRBJ2-1, with D hard to call. V was pared by 3 bases and J by 7 bases, with 5 bases between. The CDR3 loop spans 11 amino acids. Germline-derived CDR1 and CDR2 are SGDLS and YYNGEE. The CDR3 reads CASSAENEQFF. CDR3 in DNA: TGTGCCAGCAGCGCCGAAAATGAGCAGTTCTTC.

This clonotype was found many times. The V gene is TRBV5-1, the J gene TRBJ1-1; TRBD1 is a possible D gene (5 bases). The germline V gene encodes CDR1 SGHRS and CDR2 YFSETQ. This CDR3 region has 14 residues. The ends were cut back, 4 bases at V and 2 bases at J, with 12 bases in the middle. CDR3 protein: CASSAGAQNTEAFF. DNA for the CDR3: TGCGCCAGCAGCGCCGGGGCACAAAACACTGAAGCTTTCTTT. Supplemented by reference TRBV5-1 and TRBJ1-1, the full variable domain reads KAGVTQTPRYLIKTRGQQVTLSCSPISGHRSVSWYQQTPGQGLQFLFEYFSETQRNKGNFPGRFSGRQFSNSRSEMNVSTLELGDSALYLCASSAGAQNTEAFFGQGTRLTVV.